This T cell receptor beta chain comes out of a study of vaccination and CD4 T cells after COVID-19. Sequencing of the DNA from cultured CD4+ T cells was carried out with the Oncomine TCR Beta short-read assay. TCRdb recomputed calls from the PCR reads with MiXCR, one row per CDR3 protein. The data hold almost 25,000 distinct CDR3 sequences, with about 56% observed a single time. Treatment in this sample: roughly 10-day PBMC culture with coronavirus spike peptide pools or control peptides (ViraFEST assay). Details on this clonotype: Its matching antigen is unknown.

The source material was CD4+ T cells from blood, cultured in vitro. This clonotype was sampled from a human donor who had recovered from COVID-19.

CDR3 region: CASSRGLADPFYYEQYF. The CDR3 coding sequence is TGCGCCAGCAGCAGGGGACTAGCGGACCCATTCTACTACGAGCAGTACTTC. V and J are TRBV5-1 and TRBJ2-7; 11 bases fit TRBD2. The V gene end was trimmed by 4 bases and the J gene end by 3 bases; junction bases not matched to a gene: 12. In germline, CDR1 is SGHRS, CDR2 YFSETQ. The CDR3 sequence is 17 residues long. The full variable domain, rest sourced from reference TRBV5-1 and TRBJ2-7, is KAGVTQTPRYLIKTRGQQVTLSCSPISGHRSVSWYQQTPGQGLQFLFEYFSETQRNKGNFPGRFSGRQFSNSRSEMNVSTLELGDSALYLCASSRGLADPFYYEQYFGPGTRLTVT.